One sample yielded the 9 T cell receptor beta chains listed below, sequenced in a study of blood T cell repertoires in COVID-19. Some clones are missing from TCRdb's copy, which holds only in-frame ones; the method was immunoSEQ multiplex PCR. The sample carries 150,000 to 200,000 clones, around 82% recorded once. Sequences were obtained from PBMCs or T cells enriched from blood (not recorded which). Source of these receptors: a man aged 35 to 55 who had recovered from COVID-19.

The rearrangement uses TRBV14 and TRBJ1-1, with D perhaps matching TRBD1 (6 bases). The CDR3 has 15 residues. Germline V gene sequence: CDR1 SGHDN, CDR2 FVKESK. The V end was cut by 0 bases, the J end by 3 bases, with 11 bases between. The chain's CDR3 is CASSQDRGGYTEAFF. The CDR3 DNA reads TGTGCCAGCAGCCAAGACAGGGGAGGGTACACTGAAGCTTTCTTT.

The chain combines TRBV19 with TRBJ1-1, with D maybe TRBD1 (5 bases). This CDR3 region has 16 residues. Germline CDR1 LNHDA, CDR2 SQIVND (reference sequence). Trimming shortened V by 10 bases and J by 4 bases, and 25 bases separated the two germline ends. The CDR3 DNA reads as TGTGCCACCGACCGAAAGACGACGGGGAGGGGCACTGAAGCTTTCTTT. It encodes CATDRKTTGRGTEAFF.

V usage is TRBV6-5 and J usage is TRBJ2-5; 11 positions match TRBD2. V shed 7 bases, J shed 5 bases, and the junction held 9 bases outside the gene matches. The CDR3 contains 15 residues. Germline values: CDR1 MNHEY, CDR2 SVGAGI. The CDR3 sequence is CASKYLAGGGETQYF. The CDR3 DNA sequence: TGTGCCAGCAAATACCTAGCGGGGGGTGGGGAGACCCAGTACTTC.

The rearrangement uses TRBV19 and TRBJ2-7; D not certain. Germline-derived CDR1 and CDR2 are LNHDA and SQIVND (reference sequence). The CDR3 loop spans 15 amino acids. The ends were cut back, 3 bases at V and 2 bases at J, with 14 bases in the middle. DNA of the CDR3: TGTGCCAGTAGTATCTTCTCGGGTGAGACCTACGAGCAGTACTTC. Its translation: CASSIFSGETYEQYF. Full variable domain (rest looked up from reference TRBV19 and TRBJ2-7): DGGITQSPKYLFRKEGQNVTLSCEQNLNHDAMYWYRQDPGQGLRLIYYSQIVNDFQKGDIAEGYSVSREKKESFPLTVTSAQKNPTAFYLCASSIFSGETYEQYFGPGTRLTVT.

The chain combines TRBV5-4 with TRBJ1-2, with D possibly TRBD1 on 6 matching bases. The germline gives CDR1 SGHNT, CDR2 YYREEE (reference sequence). CDR3 size: 15 residues. Trimming took 1 base from V and 4 from J, leaving 14 bases between them. The CDR3 protein is CASSLRTAGAYGYTF. In DNA, the CDR3 is TGTGCCAGCAGCTTGAGAACCGCGGGGGCCTATGGCTACACCTTC.

The chain links TRBV7-9 to TRBJ1-5, with a tentative D call TRBD1 (6 bases). The V end lost 6 bases, the J end lost 5 bases, and 8 bases lay between the germline ends. The germline V gene has CDR1 SEHNR and CDR2 FQNEAQ (reference sequence). The CDR3 is 12 amino acids. CDR3 region: CASSYRDQPQHF. The CDR3 DNA reads as TGTGCCAGCAGTTACAGGGATCAGCCCCAGCATTTT. The full variable domain, completed using reference TRBV7-9 and TRBJ1-5, is DTGVSQNPRHKITKRGQNVTFRCDPISEHNRLYWYRQTLGQGPEFLTYFQNEAQLEKSRLLSDRFSAERPKGSFSTLEIQRTEQGDSAMYLCASSYRDQPQHFGDGTRLSIL.

The rearrangement uses TRBV5-1 and TRBJ1-1, with TRBD1 matching over 8 bases. The CDR3 contains 16 residues. Germline V gives CDR1 SGHRS, CDR2 YFSETQ. Trimming at V came to 2 bases and at J to 4 bases, leaving 10 bases not matched to a gene. CDR3 protein: CASSLEPGGSGTEAFF. CDR3 nucleotides: TGCGCCAGCAGCTTAGAACCAGGGGGCAGTGGCACTGAAGCTTTCTTT.

This clone has only a few counts. The gene calls are TRBV24-1 and TRBJ2-3; D is possibly TRBD2 (6 bases). The CDR3 covers 17 residues. Germline lookup yields CDR1 KGHDR and CDR2 SFDVKD. Trimming pared 3 bases from V and 4 bases from J, leaving 19 bases between. The CDR3 protein is CATSDPTSISGPDTQYF. The CDR3 nucleotides are TGTGCCACCAGTGATCCGACATCAATTAGCGGACCAGATACGCAGTATTTT.

This clone was observed at least ten times. CDR3 amino acids: CASSLGAGSSGNTIYF. The CDR3 nucleotides read TGTGCCAGCAGCTTGGGAGCAGGTAGCTCTGGAAACACCATATATTTT. This chain connects TRBV5-6 to TRBJ1-3; D uncertain. Trimming took 0 bases from V and 0 from J, leaving 10 bases between them. Germline CDR1 SGHDT, CDR2 YYEEEE. CDR3 length equals 16 residues.